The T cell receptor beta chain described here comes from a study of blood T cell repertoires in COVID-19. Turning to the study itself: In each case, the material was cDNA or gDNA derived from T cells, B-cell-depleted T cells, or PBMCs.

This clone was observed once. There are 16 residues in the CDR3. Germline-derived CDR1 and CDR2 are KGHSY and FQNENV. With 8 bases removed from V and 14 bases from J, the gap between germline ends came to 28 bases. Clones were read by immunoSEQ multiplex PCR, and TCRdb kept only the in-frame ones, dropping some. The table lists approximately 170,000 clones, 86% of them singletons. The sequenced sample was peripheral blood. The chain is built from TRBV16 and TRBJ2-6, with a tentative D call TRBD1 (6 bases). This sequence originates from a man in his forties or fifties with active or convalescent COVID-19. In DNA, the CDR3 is TGTGCCAGCCTCCCCTCGGTGGGGCAGGGGCCCACTATCCTGACTTTC. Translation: CASLPSVGQGPTILTF.